A single sample is the source of the 25 T cell receptor beta chains below, sequenced in a study of PD-L1 blockade in urothelial cancer. Sample time point: pretreatment peripheral blood. TCRdb's copy holds only in-frame clones and misses some; the assay was immunoSEQ multiplex PCR. This sample has more than 90,000 clones; roughly 84% occur once, and the top ten carry approximately 2%. The material sequenced was PBMCs, taken around atezolizumab (anti-PD-L1) treatment. The receptors derive from a man aged 55 to 69 with urothelial cancer.

The chain joins TRBV25-1 to TRBJ2-7, with D possibly being TRBD1 (6 bases). CDR1 is MGHDK, CDR2 SYGVNS, per germline. V lost 3 bases and J lost 6, with 18 bases in between. CDR3 size: 15 residues. This CDR3 reads CASSDLTGPLAEQYF. For the CDR3, the DNA is TGTGCCAGCAGTGACCTCACAGGGCCTCTGGCCGAGCAGTACTTC.

The chain has TRBV4-3 and TRBJ1-2, with D unresolved. Trimming cost V 4 bases and J 3 bases, with 12 bases left between them. The CDR3 covers 14 residues. Germline values: CDR1 LGHNA, CDR2 YSLEER. The CDR3 reads CASSPQMEDYGYTF. CDR3 in DNA: TGCGCCAGCAGCCCCCAAATGGAGGACTATGGCTACACCTTC.

The chain carries TRBV5-1 and TRBJ2-3; TRBD1 matches at 7 bases. Trimming cost V 2 bases and J 0 bases; bases outside gene matches: 6. This CDR3 spans 16 amino acids. CDR1 and CDR2 from the germline V gene are SGHRS and YFSETQ. DNA of the CDR3: TGCGCCAGCAGCTTAACAGGGGTCGGGAGCACAGATACGCAGTATTTT. Protein: CASSLTGVGSTDTQYF.

V gene TRBV5-1 combines with J gene TRBJ2-4; 9 positions agree with TRBD1. J was trimmed by 5 bases and V by 3 bases; bases with no gene match: 3. This CDR3 contains 14 residues. Germline-derived CDR1 and CDR2 are SGHRS and YFSETQ. CDR3 loop: CASSSGTGQNIQYF. The CDR3 bases are TGCGCCAGCAGCTCCGGGACAGGGCAAAACATTCAGTACTTC.

This clone showed up just once. This chain joins TRBV2 and TRBJ2-5, with 7 positions matching TRBD2. The CDR3 runs 15 residues. V lost 3 bases to trimming and J lost 4 bases; unmatched junction nucleotides: 8. CDR1 and CDR2 from the germline V gene are SNHLY and FYNNEI. This CDR3 reads CASSDRAGAAETQYF. The CDR3 DNA reads as TGTGCCAGCAGTGATCGGGCGGGAGCGGCAGAGACCCAGTACTTC.

This clone has a single count. The chain is built from TRBV9 and TRBJ2-3, with 10 bases identical to TRBD2. CDR1 and CDR2 (germline): SGDLS, YYNGEE. With V trimmed by 2 bases and J by 4 bases, 4 bases remained unmatched. The CDR3 totals 15 residues. CDR3 loop: CASSVLAGVSDTQYF. CDR3 coding DNA: TGTGCCAGCAGCGTCCTAGCGGGAGTTTCAGATACGCAGTATTTT.

V usage is TRBV18 and J usage is TRBJ2-1; TRBD2 matches at 10 bases. The CDR3 runs 17 residues. Germline lookup yields CDR1 KGHSH and CDR2 LQKENI. V gave up 3 bases and J gave up 4 bases; unmatched junction bases: 9. CDR3 DNA sequence: TGTGCCAGCTCACCCTCAGCTGGGACTAGCGAATACAATGAGCAGTTCTTC. Its protein product is CASSPSAGTSEYNEQFF.

The rearrangement links TRBV5-1 to TRBJ2-3; 9 nucleotides align to TRBD2. The germline CDR1 and CDR2 sequences are SGHRS and YFSETQ. The CDR3 runs 16 residues. V trimming: 0 bases; J trimming: 6 bases; junction bases outside the gene matches: 8. As DNA, the CDR3 is TGCGCCAGCAGCTTGGTCGGCGGGGGGGGAGGGGATACGCAGTATTTT. The encoded protein is CASSLVGGGGGDTQYF.

This chain links TRBV7-9 with TRBJ1-2, with D perhaps TRBD1 (6 bases). The CDR3 is made up of 12 amino acids. Deletions cut 7 bases from V and 5 bases from J, with 11 bases between. Germline CDR1 SEHNR, CDR2 FQNEAQ (reference sequence). CDR3 nucleotides: TGTGCCAGCATAGGGGGGGGATATGGCTACACCTTC. The encoded protein is CASIGGGYGYTF. Looking up the rest from reference TRBV7-9 and TRBJ1-2 gives the full variable domain: DTGVSQNPRHKITKRGQNVTFRCDPISEHNRLYWYRQTLGQGPEFLTYFQNEAQLEKSRLLSDRFSAERPKGSFSTLEIQRTEQGDSAMYLCASIGGGYGYTFGSGTRLTVV.

This chain connects TRBV7-2 to TRBJ2-7; weak D call: TRBD1 (6 bases). The V gene lost 5 bases and the J gene lost 3 bases, with 14 bases spanning the gap. The CDR3 totals 14 residues. Per the germline V gene, CDR1 is SGHTA and CDR2 is FQGNSA. DNA of the CDR3: TGTGCCAGCAGCGTACAGGGTCAAGACTACGAGCAGTACTTC. Translating gives CASSVQGQDYEQYF.

The V gene is TRBV7-6, the J gene TRBJ2-2; D gene ambiguous. Germline CDR1 and CDR2: SGHVS and FNYEAQ. CDR3 length: 14 residues. With 5 bases removed from V and 6 bases from J, the gap between germline ends came to 13 bases. The CDR3 DNA reads as TGTGCCAGCAGCCTCGGGTCGTTGGCCGGGGAGCTGTTTTTT. It translates to CASSLGSLAGELFF.

The rearrangement links TRBV19 to TRBJ2-3, with D tentatively TRBD2 (7 bases). V lost 5 bases and J 6 bases, leaving 15 bases between the germline ends. Germline V gene lookup returns CDR1 LNHDA and CDR2 SQIVND (reference sequence). The CDR3 contains 14 residues. CDR3 nucleotides: TGTGCCAGTAGTTTGGGCGGGGGCTTGGATACGCAGTATTTT. It is translated as CASSLGGGLDTQYF. The complete variable domain, with remaining parts taken from reference TRBV19 and TRBJ2-3, reads DGGITQSPKYLFRKEGQNVTLSCEQNLNHDAMYWYRQDPGQGLRLIYYSQIVNDFQKGDIAEGYSVSREKKESFPLTVTSAQKNPTAFYLCASSLGGGLDTQYFGPGTRLTVL.

The chain combines TRBV12-2 with TRBJ2-7; the table's D call, TRBD1, was not checked against the DNA. TRBV12-2 is flagged as a pseudogene. CDR3 size: 16 residues. The CDR3 region is CASRLAPGPFSYEQYF. DNA for the CDR3: TGTGCAAGTCGCTTAGCCCCAGGGCCATTTTCCTACGAGCAGTACTTC.

For this clone: In the same sample, other DNA sequences code for this CDR3. This chain links TRBV4-2 with TRBJ2-7, with a possible D match to TRBD2 (6 bases). The V end was cut by 4 bases, the J end by 1 base, with 11 bases between. This CDR3 has 14 residues. CDR1 and CDR2 from the germline V gene are LGHNA and YNFKEQ. DNA of the CDR3: TGTGCCAGCAGCCCGGGACTGGGGTCCTACGAGCAGTACTTC. Translating gives CASSPGLGSYEQYF.

The gene calls are TRBV5-4 and TRBJ2-3; 11 bases fit TRBD2. This CDR3 spans 16 amino acids. The germline CDR1 and CDR2 sequences are SGHNT and YYREEE (reference sequence). The V and J ends lost 0 bases and 5 bases, in that order; junction bases with no gene match: 5. CDR3 sequence reads: CASSLVLAGAGDTQYF. CDR3 bases: TGTGCCAGCAGCTTGGTACTAGCGGGAGCTGGAGATACGCAGTATTTT.

CDR3 sequence: CASSLGAGGTQPQHF. CDR3 nucleotides: TGTGCCAGCAGCTTAGGTGCCGGGGGTACGCAGCCCCAGCATTTT. The V gene is TRBV7-9, the J gene TRBJ1-5; the D gene is possibly TRBD1 (5 bases). The CDR3 is 15 residues long. Between the trimmed V and J ends, which lost 1 base and 7 bases, there was a span of 14 bases. Germline V CDR1 and CDR2: SEHNR, FQNEAQ (reference sequence).

The rearrangement uses TRBV4-2 and TRBJ2-2; 8 nucleotides agree with TRBD2. CDR3 length equals 15 residues. CDR1 is LGHNA, CDR2 YNFKEQ, per germline. The V and J ends lost 4 bases and 7 bases, in that order; junction bases with no gene match: 8. CDR3 residues: CASSLSGGADGELFF. Here the CDR3 DNA reads TGTGCCAGCAGCCTGTCCGGGGGGGCCGACGGGGAGCTGTTTTTT.

The chain employs TRBV6-5 and TRBJ1-6; maybe TRBD1 (5 bases). CDR3 length: 15 amino acids. The V end was cut by 6 bases, the J end by 7 bases, with 16 bases between. Germline CDR1 is MNHEY and CDR2 is SVGAGI. Written as DNA, the CDR3 is TGTGCCAGCAGCGGTGGGGGGATCGGAAATTCACCCCTCCACTTT. Its protein is CASSGGGIGNSPLHF.

The chain carries TRBV5-1 and TRBJ2-5; 9 nucleotides agree with TRBD2. Looked up from germline, CDR1 is SGHRS and CDR2 is YFSETQ. J gave up 4 bases and V 4 bases, and 14 bases lay outside the gene matches. This CDR3 comprises 17 residues. CDR3: CASSPSSGGLSGETQYF. The CDR3, as DNA: TGCGCCAGCAGCCCGAGCAGCGGGGGGTTGAGTGGAGAGACCCAGTACTTC.

The CDR3 nucleotides read TGTGCCATCATGCAGGCTGGCACAGATACGCAGTATTTT. It is translated as CAIMQAGTDTQYF. The rearrangement joins TRBV10-3 to TRBJ2-3; unclear D gene. This CDR3 has 13 residues. Germline V gives CDR1 ENHRY, CDR2 SYGVKD. The V end lost 7 bases, the J end lost 1 base, and 9 bases lay between the germline ends.

This clone appeared once. The chain links TRBV13 to TRBJ2-1, with 12 bases identical to TRBD2. The CDR3 loop spans 15 amino acids. Germline lookup yields CDR1 PRHDT and CDR2 FYEKMQ (reference sequence). Losses at the gene ends were 10 bases for V and 13 bases for J; bases not matched to a gene: 17. In DNA, the CDR3 is TGTGCCACCACTAAGGGCTCTAGCGGGGGGGCCGTTCAGTTCTTC. Translation gives CATTKGSSGGAVQFF.

The chain links TRBV27 to TRBJ2-1; 9 bases match TRBD2. CDR1 is MNHEY, CDR2 SMNVEV, per germline (reference sequence). V was pared by 4 bases and J by 4 bases, with 8 bases of the junction left unmatched. The CDR3 runs 16 residues. Written as DNA, the CDR3 is TGTGCCAGCAGTTCCGCGGGAGGGCCGGGGTACAATGAGCAGTTCTTC. It specifies CASSSAGGPGYNEQFF.

The chain couples TRBV7-2 to TRBJ1-2; tentative D call: TRBD1 (6 bases). The V end lost 5 bases, the J end lost 8 bases, and 18 bases lay between the germline ends. Germline assignment: CDR1 SGHTA and CDR2 FQGNSA. CDR3 length: 14 amino acids. CDR3 in DNA: TGTGCCAGCAGCATGCCCGGGACAACCCTGGGCTACACCTTC. This codes for CASSMPGTTLGYTF. Filled out from reference TRBV7-2 and TRBJ1-2, the complete variable domain reads GAGVSQSPSNKVTEKGKDVELRCDPISGHTALYWYRQSLGQGLEFLIYFQGNSAPDKSGLPSDRFSAERTGGSVSTLTIQRTQQEDSAVYLCASSMPGTTLGYTFGSGTRLTVV.

This clone was observed a handful of times. CDR3 sequence reads: CASSEQGFNEQYF. DNA of the CDR3: TGTGCCAGCAGTGAACAGGGGTTCAACGAGCAGTACTTC. The rearrangement links TRBV2 to TRBJ2-7; possibly TRBD1 for D (6 bases). The CDR3 sequence is 13 residues long. Germline V gene sequence: CDR1 SNHLY, CDR2 FYNNEI. V lost 2 bases and J 5 bases, leaving 10 bases between the germline ends.

This clone was counted once. The J gene is TRBJ2-2, the V gene TRBV6-5, with D possibly matching TRBD1 (6 bases). CDR1 and CDR2 from the germline V gene are MNHEY and SVGAGI. The ends were cut back, 6 bases at V and 4 bases at J, with 9 bases in the middle. The length of the CDR3 is 13 residues. CDR3 protein: CASRSRGTGELFF. DNA for the CDR3: TGTGCCAGCAGAAGCAGGGGCACCGGGGAGCTGTTTTTT.